This T cell receptor beta chain appears in the sequencing data of a study of cytomegalovirus exposure and HLA in healthy donors. Study information: The Caucasian-associated ancestry cluster held roughly 84% of around 380 genotyped donors. Regarding the study as a whole: Altogether, some 170 TCR beta chains were recorded as cytomegalovirus-associated. Testing in vitro showed three CMV-associated chains specific for CMV antigens.

Every donor was a healthy person donating bone marrow. PCR amplification relied on 60 Vbeta primers (plus 13 Jbeta primers). Only in-frame clones appear in the TCRdb table, and some are missing; sequencing was by immunoSEQ multiplex PCR. The sample has approximately 180,000 clones, 80% to 85% seen once. Concerning this clone itself: As yet, its antigen is unknown.

The V gene's germline CDR1 is SQVTM and CDR2 ANQGSEA. The CDR3 extends over 13 amino acids. Trimming pared 4 bases from V and 0 bases from J, leaving 7 bases between. This TCR came from a woman aged 40 to 50 in good health and CMV-seronegative. The specimen sequenced was PBMCs. This chain connects TRBV29-1 to TRBJ1-5; D is unresolved. CDR3 sequence (DNA): TGCAGCGTTGCTGAGAATAGCAATCAGCCCCAGCATTTT. Its translation: CSVAENSNQPQHF. The variable domain in full, completed from reference TRBV29-1 and TRBJ1-5, reads SAVISQKPSRDICQRGTSLTIQCQVDSQVTMMFWYRQQPGQSLTLIATANQGSEATYESGFVIDKFPISRPNLTFSTLTVSNMSPEDSSIYLCSVAENSNQPQHFGDGTRLSIL.